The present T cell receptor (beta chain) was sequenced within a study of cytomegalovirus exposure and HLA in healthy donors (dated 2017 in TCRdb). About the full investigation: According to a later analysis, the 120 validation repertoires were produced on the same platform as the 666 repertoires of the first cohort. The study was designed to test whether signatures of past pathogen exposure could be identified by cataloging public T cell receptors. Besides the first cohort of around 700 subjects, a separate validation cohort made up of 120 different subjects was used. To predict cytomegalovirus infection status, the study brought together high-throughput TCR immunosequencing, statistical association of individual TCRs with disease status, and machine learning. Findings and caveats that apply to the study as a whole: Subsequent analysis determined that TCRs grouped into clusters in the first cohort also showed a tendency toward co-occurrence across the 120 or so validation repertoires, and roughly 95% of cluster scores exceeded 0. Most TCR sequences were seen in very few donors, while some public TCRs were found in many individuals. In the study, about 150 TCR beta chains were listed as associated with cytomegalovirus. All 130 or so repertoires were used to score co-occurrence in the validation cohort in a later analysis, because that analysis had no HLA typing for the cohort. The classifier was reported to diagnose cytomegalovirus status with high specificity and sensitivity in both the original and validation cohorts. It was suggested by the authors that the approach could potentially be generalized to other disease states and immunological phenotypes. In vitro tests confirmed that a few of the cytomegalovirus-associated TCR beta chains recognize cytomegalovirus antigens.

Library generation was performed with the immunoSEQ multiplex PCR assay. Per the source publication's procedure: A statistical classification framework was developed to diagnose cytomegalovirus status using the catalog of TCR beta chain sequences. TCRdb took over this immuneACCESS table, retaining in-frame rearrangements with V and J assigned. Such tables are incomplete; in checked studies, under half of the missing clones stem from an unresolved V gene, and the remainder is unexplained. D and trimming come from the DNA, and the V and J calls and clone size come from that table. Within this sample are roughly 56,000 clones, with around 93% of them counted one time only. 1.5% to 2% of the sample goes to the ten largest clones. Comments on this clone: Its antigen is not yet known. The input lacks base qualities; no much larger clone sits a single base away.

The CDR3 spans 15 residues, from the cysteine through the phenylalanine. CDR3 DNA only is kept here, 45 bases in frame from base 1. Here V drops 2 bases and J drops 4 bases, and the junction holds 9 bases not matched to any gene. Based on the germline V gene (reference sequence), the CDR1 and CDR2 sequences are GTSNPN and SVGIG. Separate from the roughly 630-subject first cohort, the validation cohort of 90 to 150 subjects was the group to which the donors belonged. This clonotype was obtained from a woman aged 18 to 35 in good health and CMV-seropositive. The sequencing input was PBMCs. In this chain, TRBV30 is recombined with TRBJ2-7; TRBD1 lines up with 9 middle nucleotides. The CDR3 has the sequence CAWSPTGGALYEQYF. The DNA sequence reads TGTGCCTGGAGTCCCACAGGGGGCGCATTATACGAGCAGTACTTC.